This T cell receptor (beta chain) appears in the sequencing data of a study of Ad26.COV2.S vaccination and SARS-CoV-2 variants. Study-level background: The study gave Ad26.COV2.S intramuscularly, once or twice 56 days apart.

A remark on this clone: Antigen specificity is unknown.

Repertoires were generated with immunoSEQ multiplex PCR, while TCRdb's copy carries only in-frame clones and drops some. The sample holds roughly 700,000 clones, around 89% seen once. Notes on the study in general: Non-spike TCR breadth was similar in vaccine and placebo recipients.

V gave up 2 bases and J gave up 2 bases, with 7 bases separating them. This CDR3 has 13 residues. Germline lookup yields CDR1 SGHRS and CDR2 YFSETQ. Regarding treatment: 15 to 20 received Ad26.COV2.S at low or high dose, single or two shots; about 5 received placebo; per-sample allocation not given. Sample collection was performed on day 63 after the first vaccine or placebo injection. This sequence was found in a person aged 18-60 years who received the Ad26.COV2.S COVID-19 vaccine or a placebo. The sequenced sample was peripheral blood, obtained in a trial of Ad26.COV2.S vaccine versus placebo. This chain connects TRBV5-1 to TRBJ1-2; the D gene is possibly TRBD1 (5 bases). CDR3 nucleotides: TGCGCCAGCAGCTTACCAGGGAACTATGGCTACACCTTC. Encoded protein: CASSLPGNYGYTF.